This record covers a single T cell receptor beta chain. Generated by immunoSEQ multiplex PCR, the TCRdb table keeps only in-frame clones and is missing some. Of 270,000 or so clones in the sample, just under 90% are singletons; the top ten hold 8.5% to 14%. The data were taken from a study of blood T cell repertoires in COVID-19. About the study: Samples representing acute and convalescent COVID-19 were sourced from the United States, Italy and Spain. T cells, B-cell-depleted T cells, or PBMCs provided the cDNA or gDNA that served as material.

The V segment lost 7 bases and the J segment 4 bases; nucleotides outside the gene matches: 9. CDR1 and CDR2 (germline): SQVTM, ANQGSEA. The CDR3 runs to 14 residues. The sequence was collected from a woman aged 25 to 45 with COVID-19, enrolled during active disease. The chain uses TRBV29-1 and TRBJ2-2; 7 positions agree with TRBD1. Sequenced material: peripheral blood. DNA for the CDR3: TGCAGCGCCACATACAGGGGTCGCACCGGGGAGCTGTTTTTT. Protein: CSATYRGRTGELFF.